This is a list of T cell receptor beta chains from one sample in a study of response to subunit inactivated influenza vaccine. MiXCR was run by TCRdb on the RT-PCR reads, yielding one entry per CDR3 protein. The table records around 750,000 distinct CDR3 sequences, 21% of them present only once. The sample in question was PBMCs from blood, obtained around 5 days after vaccination. Receptors were obtained from a man between 45 and 60 years old who received an inactivated influenza vaccine. The CDR3 runs from the conserved cysteine through the conserved F or W. D genes are given only for firm matches. The listing skips clone size in some rows; elsewhere it reads once, few, many or a size class.

cdr3_aa	cdr3_nt	d_call	clone_size	v_call	j_call
CASSDRGGGEKLFF	TGTGCCAGCAGTGACAGGGGGGGTGGTGAAAAACTGTTTTTT	TRBD1	few	TRBV6-1	TRBJ1-4
CASEAWSRSTGELFF	TGTGCCAGCGAAGCCTGGTCTCGCAGCACCGGGGAGCTGTTTTTT	NA	once	TRBV5-5	TRBJ2-2
CASSQTGVGAGELFF	TGCGCCAGCAGCCAAACAGGGGTCGGGGCCGGGGAGCTGTTTTTT	TRBD1	many	TRBV4-3	TRBJ2-2
CASSQGTSGSTDTQYF	TGTGCCAGCAGCCAAGGGACTAGCGGATCCACAGATACGCAGTATTTT	TRBD2	many	TRBV7-6	TRBJ2-3
CASSLVEYTMNTEAFF	TGTGCCAGCAGCTTAGTGGAATACACCATGAACACTGAAGCTTTCTTT	NA	NA	TRBV7-2	TRBJ1-1
CASSLAGGGEQYF	TGTGCCAGCAGTTTAGCTGGGGGCGGCGAGCAGTACTTC	NA	many	TRBV7-2	TRBJ2-7
CASSSGQGPSTDTQYF	TGCGCCAGCAGCTCTGGACAGGGGCCGAGCACAGATACGCAGTATTTT	TRBD1	NA	TRBV5-1	TRBJ2-3
CASSYFNRVGEQYF	TGTGCCAGCAGTTATTTTAACAGGGTGGGAGAGCAGTACTTC	NA	NA	TRBV6-5	TRBJ2-7
CASSQDFGGDEQFF	TGCGCCAGCAGCCAAGATTTCGGGGGCGATGAGCAGTTCTTC	NA	NA	TRBV4-1	TRBJ2-1
CASSLEGWVYNEQFF	TGTGCCAGCAGCTTAGAGGGGTGGGTATACAATGAGCAGTTCTTC	NA	many	TRBV7-2	TRBJ2-1
CSAGGPTNNSPLHF	TGCAGTGCGGGAGGGCCGACCAATAATTCACCCCTCCACTTT	NA	NA	TRBV20-1	TRBJ1-6
CASSSAGSHTGELFF	TGTGCCAGCAGTTCCGCAGGGTCCCACACCGGGGAGCTGTTTTTT	NA	few	TRBV12-3/TRBV12-4	TRBJ2-2
CASRKHRTGKTQYF	TGTGCCAGCAGAAAACACCGGACCGGAAAGACCCAGTACTTC	NA	NA	TRBV6-1	TRBJ2-5
CASSSRRGDTEAFF	TGTGCCAGCAGCTCCAGGCGGGGAGACACTGAAGCTTTCTTT	NA	few	TRBV7-2	TRBJ1-1
CASSFLGNEQFF	TGTGCCAGCAGCTTTTTGGGCAATGAGCAGTTCTTC	NA	few	TRBV6-5	TRBJ2-1
CASSYGRGGEQFF	TGTGCCAGCAGTTACGGGCGGGGAGGTGAGCAGTTCTTC	NA	few	TRBV6-5	TRBJ2-1
CASSLHPSYEQYF	TGTGCCAGCAGTTTACACCCTTCCTACGAGCAGTACTTC	NA	NA	TRBV12-3/TRBV12-4	TRBJ2-7
CASSAMTGYTGELFF	TGCGCCAGCAGCGCGATGACAGGTTACACCGGGGAGCTGTTTTTT	NA	few	TRBV5-1	TRBJ2-2
CASSESGGSLDTQYF	TGCGCCAGCAGTGAGTCGGGGGGATCTTTGGATACGCAGTATTTT	NA	NA	TRBV10-2	TRBJ2-3